The source of this TCR beta chain is a study of cytomegalovirus exposure and HLA in healthy donors. The CDR3 loop spans 15 amino acids. The junction had 13 bases not matched to a gene; V was cut back by 5 bases and J by 7 bases. CDR1 and CDR2 (germline): SGHTA, FQGNSA. With regard to this clone: The antigen remains unidentified.

Study outcomes and limitations: There were about 160 TCR beta chains listed as cytomegalovirus-associated. High sensitivity and specificity were reportedly achieved when the classifier diagnosed cytomegalovirus status. Despite most TCR sequences being rare, some public TCRs occurred in many donors.

Produced via immunoSEQ multiplex PCR; TCRdb's table is partial and in-frame only. The sample carries about 62,000 clones, approximately 95% recorded once. V and J are TRBV7-2 and TRBJ2-7; 8 bases fit TRBD2. Sequencing input: PBMCs. This clonotype originated in a woman aged 18-30 years in good health and CMV-seropositive. The CDR3 sequence is CASSPREVAGSEQYF. CDR3 DNA sequence: TGTGCCAGCAGCCCGAGGGAGGTAGCGGGAAGTGAGCAGTACTTC. Supplemented by reference TRBV7-2 and TRBJ2-7, the full variable domain reads GAGVSQSPSNKVTEKGKDVELRCDPISGHTALYWYRQSLGQGLEFLIYFQGNSAPDKSGLPSDRFSAERTGGSVSTLTIQRTQQEDSAVYLCASSPREVAGSEQYFGPGTRLTVT.